This TCR beta chain was recovered during a study of blood T cell repertoires in COVID-19. Study overall: T cells, B-cell-depleted T cells, or PBMCs supplied cDNA or gDNA.

Germline V gene sequence: CDR1 MNHEY, CDR2 SVGAGI. Germline trimming cut 3 bases from V and 4 bases from J; bases unmatched to any gene: 11. CDR3 length equals 16 residues. Libraries were prepared by immunoSEQ multiplex PCR; TCRdb keeps only in-frame clonotypes and omits some of them. The table shows 150,000 to 190,000 clones, with roughly nine tenths occurring only once. The sample taken for sequencing was peripheral blood. The sequence was collected from a woman in her 70s with acute or convalescent COVID-19. This sequence joins TRBV6-5 and TRBJ2-7; TRBD1 aligns across 8 bases. CDR3 sequence: CASSYSNGQGWYEQYF. CDR3 sequence (DNA): TGTGCCAGCAGTTATTCGAATGGACAGGGTTGGTACGAGCAGTACTTC.